These 17 T cell receptor beta chains were sequenced from one sample in a study of blood T cell repertoires in COVID-19 (TCRdb year 2020). Library method: the immunoSEQ multiplex PCR assay. TCRdb's version of the immuneACCESS table is confined to in-frame rearrangements and falls short of the full clone set. An unresolved V gene accounts for under half of the shortfall where checked; the remainder is of unknown origin. In this sample the table shows around 150,000 clones, about four fifths of which occur a single time. In total, the top ten clones hold 5.5% to 7% of the sample. Input material: peripheral blood. All receptors come from a human donor in a cohort sampled during active COVID-19.

This rearrangement joins TRBV29-1 to TRBJ2-7, with a tentative D call TRBD2 (7 bases). The germline gives CDR1 SQVTM, CDR2 ANQGSEA. V was trimmed by 4 bases and J by 3 bases, leaving 13 bases between them. CDR3 size: 13 residues. In DNA, the CDR3 is TGCAGCGTTGCCCGGGGGGCTCGCTACGAGCAGTACTTC. Protein sequence: CSVARGARYEQYF.

This chain links TRBV2 with TRBJ1-1, with D perhaps matching TRBD1 (5 bases). The V gene lost 6 bases and the J gene lost 4 bases, with 12 bases spanning the gap. The CDR3 has 13 residues. Germline lookup yields CDR1 SNHLY and CDR2 FYNNEI. CDR3 bases: TGTGCCAGCAGACCGACAGAAATCACTGAAGCTTTCTTT. Translation: CASRPTEITEAFF.

V and J are TRBV9 and TRBJ2-7; tentatively, D is TRBD1 (5 bases). Germline V lookup: CDR1 SGDLS, CDR2 YYNGEE. V dropped 0 bases and J dropped 0 bases, with 13 bases sitting between them. The CDR3 loop spans 16 amino acids. The CDR3 protein is CASSVEATATSYEQYF. The DNA for the CDR3 is TGTGCCAGCAGCGTAGAGGCGACAGCTACCTCCTACGAGCAGTACTTC.

This rearrangement joins TRBV3-1 (or the pseudogene TRBV3-2) to TRBJ2-1, with 13 positions matching TRBD2. CDR3 size: 16 residues. Germline V lookup: CDR1 LGHDT, CDR2 YNNKEL (reference sequence). With 5 bases clipped from V and 4 bases from J, the junction kept 5 bases outside the gene matches. CDR3 region: CASSTRTSGGYNEQFF. The CDR3 DNA follows: TGTGCCAGCAGCACTCGGACTAGCGGGGGATACAATGAGCAGTTCTTC.

The V gene is TRBV5-4, the J gene TRBJ2-3; the match to TRBD2 covers 8 bases. The CDR3 spans 15 residues. Germline V lookup: CDR1 SGHNT, CDR2 YYREEE (reference sequence). Germline trimming cut 5 bases from V and 6 bases from J; bases unmatched to any gene: 11. The CDR3 protein is CASSPGASGPDTQYF. DNA for the CDR3: TGTGCCAGCAGTCCGGGGGCTAGCGGGCCCGATACGCAGTATTTT.

The chain has TRBV7-2 and TRBJ2-3; TRBD1 matches at 11 bases. Germline trimming cut 5 bases from V and 6 bases from J; bases unmatched to any gene: 4. This CDR3 contains 14 residues. Per the germline V gene, CDR1 is SGHTA and CDR2 is FQGNSA. The CDR3 nucleotides are TGTGCCAGCAGCCCGGGACAGGGGGGGGATACGCAGTATTTT. It is translated as CASSPGQGGDTQYF.

V and J are TRBV6-5 and TRBJ2-1; possibly TRBD1 for D (6 bases). CDR3 length: 14 residues. CDR1 is MNHEY and CDR2 is SVGAGI in the germline V gene. Between the trimmed V and J ends, which lost 5 bases and 4 bases, there was a span of 12 bases. For the CDR3, the DNA is TGTGCCAGCAGTCCAAAAGGACAGTACAATGAGCAGTTCTTC. It encodes CASSPKGQYNEQFF.

The CDR3 loop is CASSYGPGGAYEQYF. The CDR3 coding sequence is TGTGCCAGCAGTTACGGGCCAGGGGGAGCCTACGAGCAGTACTTC. V usage is TRBV6-2 or TRBV6-3 and J usage is TRBJ2-7, with 7 bases that match TRBD1. This CDR3 spans 15 amino acids. Germline-derived CDR1 and CDR2 are MNHEY and SVGEGT. V trimming: 2 bases; J trimming: 2 bases; junction bases outside the gene matches: 6.

The J gene is TRBJ2-3, the V gene TRBV12-3 or TRBV12-4, with D possibly TRBD1 on 6 matching bases. V lost 6 bases to trimming and J lost 12 bases, with 16 bases between them. There are 12 residues in the CDR3. The CDR3 reads CASSEQGWRQYF. CDR3 DNA: TGTGCCAGCAGCGAACAGGGATGGAGACAGTATTTT.

V is TRBV4-3 and J is TRBJ1-2, with 8 nucleotides matching TRBD1. This CDR3 spans 15 amino acids. V was clipped by 2 bases and J by 7 bases; unmatched bases: 9. CDR1 and CDR2 from the germline V gene are LGHNA and YSLEER. CDR3 DNA sequence: TGCGCCAGCAGCCAAACGTGGCAGGGGGCTGTTGGCTACACCTTC. This sequence encodes CASSQTWQGAVGYTF.

The J gene is TRBJ1-5, the V gene TRBV28; 8 bases map to TRBD1. The CDR3 totals 15 residues. Germline V gives CDR1 MDHEN, CDR2 SYDVKM. V was pared by 7 bases and J by 6 bases, with 11 bases of the junction left unmatched. The CDR3: CASTLGQGRAQPQHF. CDR3 nucleotide sequence: TGTGCCAGCACCCTAGGACAGGGTAGGGCTCAGCCCCAGCATTTT.

This clone was picked up one time. This sequence joins TRBV4-3 and TRBJ2-1, with TRBD2 matching over 8 bases. The CDR3 sequence is 15 residues long. Germline V lookup: CDR1 LGHNA, CDR2 YSLEER. V lost 2 bases, J lost 7 bases, and 7 bases stayed unmatched. DNA of the CDR3: TGCGCCAGCAGCCAAATGCTACGGGGGGGGAATGAGCAGTTCTTC. It specifies CASSQMLRGGNEQFF.

The V and J genes are TRBV7-8 and TRBJ2-1, with D possibly TRBD2 on 7 matching bases. CDR1 and CDR2 (germline): SGHVS, FQNEAQ. Trimming took off 5 bases at V and 5 bases at J, with 16 bases between the two ends. The CDR3 consists of 15 residues. The CDR3 is CASSVIRGANNEQFF. The CDR3 bases are TGTGCCAGCAGCGTTATACGGGGGGCGAACAATGAGCAGTTCTTC.

This chain joins TRBV5-1 and TRBJ1-1; no reliable D call. Trimming took off 0 bases at V and 7 bases at J, with 10 bases between the two ends. CDR1 and CDR2 from the germline V gene are SGHRS and YFSETQ. The CDR3 has 13 amino acids. The CDR3 DNA sequence: TGCGCCAGCAGCTTGGCCACTGCGGGTGAAGCTTTCTTT. Its protein is CASSLATAGEAFF. The complete variable domain, with remaining parts taken from reference TRBV5-1 and TRBJ1-1, reads KAGVTQTPRYLIKTRGQQVTLSCSPISGHRSVSWYQQTPGQGLQFLFEYFSETQRNKGNFPGRFSGRQFSNSRSEMNVSTLELGDSALYLCASSLATAGEAFFGQGTRLTVV.

The CDR3 region has the DNA TGCGCCAGCAGCCAAGCGCAGGGGGGTTCACCCCTCCACTTT. Encoded protein: CASSQAQGGSPLHF. The rearrangement links TRBV4-3 to TRBJ1-6, with 7 bases identical to TRBD1. The CDR3 extends over 14 amino acids. The V and J ends lost 1 base and 9 bases, in that order; junction bases with no gene match: 3. CDR1 LGHNA and CDR2 YSLEER come from the germline V gene.

J is TRBJ2-3 and V is TRBV9; TRBD2 might be the D (6 bases). V was trimmed by 2 bases and J by 7 bases, leaving 14 bases between them. The length of the CDR3 is 14 residues. CDR1 and CDR2 from the germline V gene are SGDLS and YYNGEE. CDR3 DNA sequence: TGTGCCAGCAGCGTCATGGAGGGTAGCTATACGCAGTATTTT. Protein: CASSVMEGSYTQYF. The whole variable domain, filled in from reference TRBV9 and TRBJ2-3, reads DSGVTQTPKHLITATGQRVTLRCSPRSGDLSVYWYQQSLDQGLQFLIQYYNGEERAKGNILERFSAQQFPDLHSELNLSSLELGDSALYFCASSVMEGSYTQYFGPGTRLTVL.

The J gene is TRBJ1-3, the V gene TRBV5-1; possible D gene TRBD1, 6 bases. CDR1 and CDR2 from the germline V gene are SGHRS and YFSETQ. Trimming took 2 bases from V and 0 from J, leaving 21 bases between them. This CDR3 contains 19 residues. The CDR3 protein is CASSFDVRNRANSGNTIYF. The DNA for the CDR3 is TGCGCCAGCAGCTTTGACGTCCGGAACAGGGCGAACTCTGGAAACACCATATATTTT.